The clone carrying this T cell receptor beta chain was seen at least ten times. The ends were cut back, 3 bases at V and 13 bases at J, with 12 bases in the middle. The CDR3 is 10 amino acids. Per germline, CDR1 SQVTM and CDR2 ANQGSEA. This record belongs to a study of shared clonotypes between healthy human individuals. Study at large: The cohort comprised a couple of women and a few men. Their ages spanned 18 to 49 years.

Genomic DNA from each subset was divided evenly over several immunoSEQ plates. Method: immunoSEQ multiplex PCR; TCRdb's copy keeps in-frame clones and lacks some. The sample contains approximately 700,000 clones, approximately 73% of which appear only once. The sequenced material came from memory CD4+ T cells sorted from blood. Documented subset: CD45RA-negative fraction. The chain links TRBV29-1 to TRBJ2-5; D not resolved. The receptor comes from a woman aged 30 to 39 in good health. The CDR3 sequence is CSVEDEWRYF. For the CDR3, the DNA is TGCAGCGTTGAGGACGAATGGAGGTACTTC.